This TCR beta chain was found in a study of CD8 T cells in ankylosing spondylitis. The study, taken as a whole, reports: The disease-linked clones had a CD8+ phenotype and low blood frequencies. Significant enrichment of disease-linked clones was reportedly seen in matched ankylosing spondylitis synovial fluid. A motif of 7 or 8 highly homologous TCR beta variants was seen as apparently characteristic of ankylosing spondylitis blood. Some motif variants had been reported before (in reactive arthritis synovial fluid and blood).

The CDR3 runs to 15 residues. V was clipped by 6 bases and J by 5 bases; unmatched bases: 10. Germline-derived CDR1 and CDR2 are DFQATT and SNEGSKA (reference sequence). Details on this clonotype: Its antigen remains unidentified.

Library preparation for TCR beta used quantitative 5'-RACE with molecular barcodes. TCRdb ran MiXCR on the 5' RACE reads and lists one entry per CDR3 protein. Of roughly 450,000 distinct CDR3 sequences listed, roughly 27% are singletons. The chain couples TRBV20-1 to TRBJ2-1; TRBD2 matches at 10 bases. This sequence originates from a male donor with ankylosing spondylitis. Specimen: blood, either unsorted or a sorted T cell fraction (not recorded which). The CDR3 loop is CSAKPALAGHNEQFF. CDR3 DNA: TGCAGTGCCAAACCGGCACTAGCGGGGCACAATGAGCAGTTCTTC.